This is a list of T cell receptor beta chains from one sample in a study of cytomegalovirus exposure and HLA in healthy donors. Generated by immunoSEQ multiplex PCR, the TCRdb table keeps only in-frame clones and is missing some. The sample has about 140,000 clones; 80% are singletons. What was sequenced was PBMCs. The receptors shown here come from a man aged 40-55 years in good health and CMV-seronegative. CDR3s include the opening cysteine and the closing phenylalanine or tryptophan. A D gene is named only where the DNA matches it firmly. For some rows the clone size is stated as once, few or many, or as a class when expanded; others skip it.

v_gene	d_gene	abundance	j_gene	CDR3nt	CDR3aa
TRBV28	.	.	TRBJ2-5	TGTGCCAGCAGTTTGTCATTAACGGGGTACCAAGAGACCCAGTACTTC	CASSLSLTGYQETQYF
TRBV5-1	TRBD1	.	TRBJ1-2	TGCGCCAGCAGCATGGGACAGGGCAACTATGGCTACACCTTC	CASSMGQGNYGYTF
TRBV7-2	.	.	TRBJ2-5	TGTGCCAGCAGCTTAATTCCTCAAGAGACCCAGTACTTC	CASSLIPQETQYF
TRBV5-1	TRBD1	.	TRBJ1-6	TGCGCCAGGGACAGGGACGGTTCACCCCTCCACTTT	CARDRDGSPLHF
TRBV5-5	.	few	TRBJ1-3	TGTGCCAGCAGCTTCGGCTTCGCGGGAGGAAACACCATATATTTT	CASSFGFAGGNTIYF
TRBV30	.	.	TRBJ1-5	TGTGCCTGGAGTAGAGAATCAGGTCCCAATCAGCCCCAGCATTTT	CAWSRESGPNQPQHF
TRBV25-1	.	.	TRBJ1-2	TGTGCCAGCAGCCTCGACAGGCACTATGGCTACACCTTC	CASSLDRHYGYTF
TRBV30	.	.	TRBJ1-4	TGTGCCTGGAGTCCTCCGGGGGGCGCGACTAATGAAAAACTGTTTTTT	CAWSPPGGATNEKLFF
TRBV29-1	.	once	TRBJ1-3	TGCAGCGTTGAAGGACAGCACTCTGGAAACACCATATATTTT	CSVEGQHSGNTIYF
TRBV7-6	TRBD1	.	TRBJ1-2	TGTGCCAGCAGCTCAAGAGAGGGACAGGCCACTAACTATGGCTACACCTTC	CASSSREGQATNYGYTF
TRBV27	.	.	TRBJ1-6	TGTGCCAGCAGTTTCTCAGCAGGGAAGGCCTATAATTCACCCCTCCACTTT	CASSFSAGKAYNSPLHF
TRBV5-1	.	.	TRBJ1-6	TGCGCCAGCAGCTTGGCAGGGGACAATTCACCCCTCCACTTT	CASSLAGDNSPLHF
TRBV10-1	.	.	TRBJ1-1	TGCGCCAGCTCAGACAGACTGAACACTGAAGCTTTCTTT	CASSDRLNTEAFF
TRBV6-5	TRBD1	.	TRBJ2-7	TGTGCCAGCAGGGGGGACAGGGACAACGAGCAGTACTTC	CASRGDRDNEQYF
TRBV9	TRBD2	.	TRBJ2-3	TGTGCCAGCAGCGTAGTCGCGGGGGGAGATACGCAGTATTTT	CASSVVAGGDTQYF
TRBV7-9	.	.	TRBJ1-1	TGTGCCAGCAGCTTAGACAGGGTGGACACTGAAGCTTTCTTT	CASSLDRVDTEAFF
TRBV5-6	TRBD1	few	TRBJ1-6	TGTGCCAGCAGCCTAAGGACAGGGAGGGCCCTCCACTTT	CASSLRTGRALHF
TRBV27	TRBD1	.	TRBJ1-5	TGTGCCAGCAGTTTACTACAGGGGGTAGAGCCCCAGCATTTT	CASSLLQGVEPQHF
TRBV6-8	.	.	TRBJ1-3	TGTGCCAGCAGTTACAACAGGGCCGGAAACACCATATATTTT	CASSYNRAGNTIYF
TRBV7-8	TRBD2	.	TRBJ2-1	TGTGCCAGCAGCTCCTGGACTAGCGGGGGGAGCTCCTACAATGAGCAGTTCTTC	CASSSWTSGGSSYNEQFF
TRBV6-5	.	.	TRBJ1-3	TGTGCCAGCAGGCTAGGGACAAGCTCTGGAAACACCATATATTTT	CASRLGTSSGNTIYF
TRBV27	.	.	TRBJ2-2	TGTGCCAGCAGGACTGCGGGGGAGCTGTTTTTT	CASRTAGELFF
TRBV6-1	TRBD1	few	TRBJ2-3	TGTGCCACCGCCCGACAGGGGGGAGCAGATACGCAGTATTTT	CATARQGGADTQYF
TRBV12-5	.	once	TRBJ1-1	TGTGCTAGTGGAGTTGAAGGGGTGAACACTGAAGCTTTCTTT	CASGVEGVNTEAFF